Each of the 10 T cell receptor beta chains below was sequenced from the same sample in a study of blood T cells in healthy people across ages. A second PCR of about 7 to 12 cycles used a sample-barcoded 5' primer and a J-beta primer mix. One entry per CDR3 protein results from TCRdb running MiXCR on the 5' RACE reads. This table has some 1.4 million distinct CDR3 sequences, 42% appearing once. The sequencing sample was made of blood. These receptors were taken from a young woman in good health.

CDR3 in amino acids: CASTRQGEGQPQHF. Written as DNA, the CDR3 is TGTGCCAGCACCCGACAGGGGGAGGGTCAGCCCCAGCATTTT. The rearrangement uses TRBV7-2 and TRBJ1-5; TRBD1 matches 9 bases. The CDR3 runs 14 residues. The V and J ends lost 7 bases and 6 bases, in that order; junction bases with no gene match: 7. Germline CDR1 reads SGHTA; CDR2 reads FQGNSA. The whole variable domain, remainder taken from reference TRBV7-2 and TRBJ1-5, is GAGVSQSPSNKVTEKGKDVELRCDPISGHTALYWYRQSLGQGLEFLIYFQGNSAPDKSGLPSDRFSAERTGGSVSTLTIQRTQQEDSAVYLCASTRQGEGQPQHFGDGTRLSIL.

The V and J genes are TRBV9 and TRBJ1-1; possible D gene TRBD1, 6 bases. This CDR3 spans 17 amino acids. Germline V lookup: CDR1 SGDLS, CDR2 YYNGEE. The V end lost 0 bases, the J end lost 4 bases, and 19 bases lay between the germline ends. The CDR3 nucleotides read TGTGCCAGCAGCGTAGGTCCGGGGGGCCTCGGGGGCACTGAAGCTTTCTTT. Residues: CASSVGPGGLGGTEAFF.

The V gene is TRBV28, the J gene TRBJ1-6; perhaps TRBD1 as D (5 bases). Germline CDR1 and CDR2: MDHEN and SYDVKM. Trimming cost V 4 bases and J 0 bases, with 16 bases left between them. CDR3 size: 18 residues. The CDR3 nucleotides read TGTGCCAGCAGTTCCGGGACGTTCATGAGCTCCTATAATTCACCCCTCCACTTT. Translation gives CASSSGTFMSSYNSPLHF.

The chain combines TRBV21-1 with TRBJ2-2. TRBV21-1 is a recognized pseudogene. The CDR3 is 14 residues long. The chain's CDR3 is CATSTIAGTGELFF. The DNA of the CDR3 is TGTGCCACCTCAACCATCGCGGGCACCGGGGAGCTGTTTTTT.

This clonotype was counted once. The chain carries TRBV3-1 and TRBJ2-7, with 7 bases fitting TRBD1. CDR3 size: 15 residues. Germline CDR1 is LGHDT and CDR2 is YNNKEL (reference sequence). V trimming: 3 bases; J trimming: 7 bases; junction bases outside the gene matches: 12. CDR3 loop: CASSQMGQTFNEQYF. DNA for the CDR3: TGTGCCAGCAGCCAGATGGGACAGACTTTTAATGAGCAGTACTTC.

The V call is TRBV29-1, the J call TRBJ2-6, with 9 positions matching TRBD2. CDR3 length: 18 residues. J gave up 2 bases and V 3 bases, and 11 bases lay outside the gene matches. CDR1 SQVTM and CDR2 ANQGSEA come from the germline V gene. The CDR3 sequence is CSVEEVSGSVAGANVLTF. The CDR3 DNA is TGCAGCGTTGAGGAGGTTAGCGGGAGCGTCGCTGGGGCCAACGTCCTGACTTTC.

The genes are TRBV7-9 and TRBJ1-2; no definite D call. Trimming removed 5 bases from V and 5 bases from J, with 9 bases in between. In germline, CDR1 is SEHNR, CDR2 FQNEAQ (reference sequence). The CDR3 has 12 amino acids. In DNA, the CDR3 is TGTGCCAGCAGCACCGTCTATTATGGCTACACCTTC. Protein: CASSTVYYGYTF.

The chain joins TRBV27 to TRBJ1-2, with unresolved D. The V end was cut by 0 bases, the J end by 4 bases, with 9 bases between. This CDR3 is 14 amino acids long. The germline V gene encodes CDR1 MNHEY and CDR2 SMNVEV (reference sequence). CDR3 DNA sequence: TGTGCCAGCAGTTTATCGTTGGCAGGCTATGGCTACACCTTC. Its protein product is CASSLSLAGYGYTF.

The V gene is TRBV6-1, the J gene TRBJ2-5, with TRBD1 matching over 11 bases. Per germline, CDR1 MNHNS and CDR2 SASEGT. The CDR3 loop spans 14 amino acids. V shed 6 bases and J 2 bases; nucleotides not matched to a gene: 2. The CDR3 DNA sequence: TGTGCCAGCAGGGACAGGGGGCTTCAAGAGACCCAGTACTTC. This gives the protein CASRDRGLQETQYF.

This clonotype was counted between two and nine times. The CDR3 sequence: CASSYSGLRSSYEQYF. The CDR3 DNA reads as TGTGCCAGCAGTTACTCGGGTCTAAGAAGCTCCTACGAGCAGTACTTC. The chain recombines TRBV6-5 with TRBJ2-7, with unresolved D. Trimming took 0 bases from V and 0 from J, leaving 12 bases between them. Germline CDR1 and CDR2: MNHEY and SVGAGI. The CDR3 sequence is 16 residues long.